Each of the 7 T cell receptor beta chains below was sequenced from the same sample in a study of beta chain features in type 1 diabetes. Which antigens these TCRs recognize remains unknown. Expressed TCRB transcripts were sequenced, since all the RNA that had been isolated was reverse transcribed. TCRdb's table, derived via immunoSEQ multiplex PCR, lists solely in-frame clones and lacks some. The sample holds 600,000 or so clones, 11% to 15% seen once. Findings and caveats of the study: Shorter TCRB CDR3s, moderately but significantly so, marked every one of the four CD4+ subsets in Type 1 diabetes patients.

Sequences were obtained from naive CD4+ T cells from blood. The receptors shown here come from a man younger than 35 with type 1 diabetes.

This clone has only a few counts. V is TRBV7-2 and J is TRBJ2-3; 8 bases line up with TRBD1. J gave up 6 bases and V 3 bases, and 14 bases lay outside the gene matches. The length of the CDR3 is 17 residues. CDR1 and CDR2 (germline): SGHTA, FQGNSA. CDR3 coding DNA: TGTGCCAGCAGCTTCTCCGCGGGGCCAGGGGGCGCGGATACGCAGTATTTT. Amino acid sequence: CASSFSAGPGGADTQYF.

This clone turned up a few times. CDR3 sequence reads: CASSQVSGGLSYEQYF. DNA for the CDR3: TGTGCCAGCAGCCAAGTTTCCGGGGGGCTTTCCTACGAGCAGTACTTC. The gene calls are TRBV14 and TRBJ2-7; D possibly corresponds to TRBD2 (7 bases). This CDR3 has 16 residues. Trimming shortened V by 1 base and J by 1 base, and 14 bases separated the two germline ends. Germline V CDR1 and CDR2: SGHDN, FVKESK.

A few counts support this clone. V usage is TRBV25-1 and J usage is TRBJ1-6; D gene ambiguous. V was shortened by 3 bases and J by 6 bases, with 12 bases between the two germline ends. Looked up from germline, CDR1 is MGHDK and CDR2 is SYGVNS. CDR3 length: 15 residues. This CDR3 reads CASSDPGYGNSPLHF. In DNA, the CDR3 is TGTGCCAGCAGTGATCCGGGGTACGGTAATTCACCCCTCCACTTT.

The chain couples TRBV6-5 to TRBJ1-2; possibly TRBD1 for D (5 bases). Germline CDR1 is MNHEY and CDR2 is SVGAGI. The CDR3 covers 13 residues. V lost 5 bases, J lost 6 bases, and 13 bases lay in between. CDR3 nucleotide sequence: TGTGCCAGCAGTCGGCAGGGAAGAAATGGCTACACCTTC. It specifies CASSRQGRNGYTF.

This clone has just a few counts. V and J are TRBV7-2 and TRBJ1-1, with TRBD1 matching 11 bases. V lost 3 bases, J lost 11 bases, and 5 bases stayed unmatched. The CDR3 length is 13 residues. The germline V gene has CDR1 SGHTA and CDR2 FQGNSA. The CDR3 DNA is TGTGCCAGCAGCTTCGGACAGGGGGCCCGCGCTTTCTTT. Translating gives CASSFGQGARAFF.

This clone showed up just a few times. This rearrangement joins TRBV25-1 to TRBJ2-5; TRBD1 agrees at 10 bases. J lost 4 bases, V lost 6 bases, and 17 bases had no gene match. Germline values: CDR1 MGHDK, CDR2 SYGVNS. This CDR3 contains 18 residues. The CDR3 protein is CASSLGASTGGLGETQYF. For the CDR3, the DNA is TGTGCCAGCAGCTTGGGGGCCTCGACAGGGGGCCTGGGAGAGACCCAGTACTTC.

The V gene is TRBV30, the J gene TRBJ2-1; tentatively, D is TRBD2 (5 bases). Deletions cut 0 bases from V and 6 bases from J, with 15 bases between. CDR3 size: 15 residues. Germline CDR1 is GTSNPN and CDR2 is SVGIG (reference sequence). This CDR3 reads CAWSVQGSGSNEQFF. The CDR3, as DNA: TGTGCCTGGAGTGTACAAGGGTCTGGGAGCAATGAGCAGTTCTTC.